This paragraph reports one TCR beta chain. CDR1 is SGHRS, CDR2 YFSETQ, per germline. Trimming pared 4 bases from V and 5 bases from J, leaving 12 bases between. The length of the CDR3 is 13 residues. This sample was taken from a study of blood T cells in healthy people across ages. Primers used in a second PCR of about 7 to 12 cycles were a sample-barcoded 5' primer and a J-beta primer mix. TCRdb independently ran MiXCR on the 5' RACE reads; one entry per CDR3 protein. This table has about 1.6 million distinct CDR3 sequences, about 32% appearing once. The receptor was isolated from a woman under 40 in good health. The chain employs TRBV5-1 and TRBJ2-5; no firm D call. The sequencing input was blood. CDR3 sequence: CASSVPLGETQYF. CDR3 nucleotides: TGCGCCAGCAGCGTACCCCTAGGGGAGACCCAGTACTTC.